These 28 T cell receptor beta chains originate from one sample sequenced in a study of cytomegalovirus exposure and HLA in healthy donors. Both 60 Vbeta primers and 13 Jbeta primers went into the PCR. The method was immunoSEQ multiplex PCR; TCRdb's version includes in-frame clones alone and lacks a portion of them. The sample lists 150,000 to 200,000 clones; 75% to 80% were seen once. The sequenced material came from PBMCs. The receptor set was obtained from a woman aged 25 to 39 in good health and CMV-seropositive.

The CDR3 coding sequence is TGTGCCAGCAGCCCCCTAGGTATGGATTCCGGGGAGCTGTTTTTT. Its protein is CASSPLGMDSGELFF. The J gene is TRBJ2-2, the V gene TRBV4-2; no firm D call. Trimming shortened V by 4 bases and J by 6 bases, and 15 bases separated the two germline ends. Germline V gene lookup returns CDR1 LGHNA and CDR2 YNFKEQ. The CDR3 is 15 amino acids.

The CDR3, as DNA: TGTGCCAGCAGCAAAGGTTTCGGGGGTTCCTTATCCGCGAACACTGAAGCTTTCTTT. Translating it yields CASSKGFGGSLSANTEAFF. The chain carries TRBV21-1 and TRBJ1-1. TRBV21-1 is an annotated pseudogene. CDR3 length: 19 amino acids.

This clone was counted once. The chain uses TRBV5-5 and TRBJ1-5; the D gene is possibly TRBD1 (6 bases). Germline lookup yields CDR1 SGHKS and CDR2 YYEKEE (reference sequence). The V and J ends lost 1 base and 4 bases respectively, with 9 bases between them. The CDR3 is made up of 14 amino acids. As DNA, the CDR3 is TGTGCCAGCAGCTTGTGGGGGCAGAATCAGCCCCAGCATTTT. This sequence encodes CASSLWGQNQPQHF.

The genes are TRBV5-8 and TRBJ1-5; D is unresolved. CDR1 and CDR2 from the germline V gene are SGHTS and YDEGEE. The V end was cut by 4 bases, the J end by 6 bases, with 14 bases between. This CDR3 spans 14 amino acids. CDR3 region: CASSPTEFIQPQHF. CDR3 DNA: TGTGCCAGCAGCCCCACAGAGTTCATTCAGCCCCAGCATTTT.

The chain carries TRBV6-1 and TRBJ1-2, with 7 bases aligning to TRBD1. In germline, CDR1 is MNHNS, CDR2 SASEGT. This CDR3 has 13 residues. Germline trimming cut 6 bases from V and 7 bases from J; bases unmatched to any gene: 8. The CDR3 coding sequence is TGTGCCAGCAGGAACAGGGGCGGCTCTGGCTACACCTTC. This sequence encodes CASRNRGGSGYTF.

The genes are TRBV2 and TRBJ2-5, with TRBD1 as a possible D gene (5 bases). The end of the DNA is better explained by TRBJ2-7, so the J call may be wrong. This CDR3 spans 12 amino acids. CDR1 is SNHLY, CDR2 FYNNEI, per germline. The CDR3, as DNA: TGTGCCAGCAGGCGACAGATCTACGAGCAGTACTTC. Protein: CASRRQIYEQYF.

This clone was counted once. The junction departs from germline at one end; a sequencing error may be responsible. The rearrangement joins TRBV28 to TRBJ1-1, with no clear D. Germline lookup yields CDR1 MDHEN and CDR2 SYDVKM. This CDR3 region has 13 residues. CDR3: CASNLPRAFQTFF. DNA of the CDR3: TGTGCCAGCAATTTACCCCGAGCCTTTCAAACTTTCTTT.

The V and J genes are TRBV28 and TRBJ2-5; D might be TRBD1 (6 bases). V was shortened by 5 bases and J by 2 bases, with 18 bases between the two germline ends. CDR1 MDHEN and CDR2 SYDVKM come from the germline V gene. The CDR3 consists of 16 residues. The CDR3 coding sequence is TGTGCCAGCAGTAACAAACCGGGACACCGACAAGAGACCCAGTACTTC. It translates to CASSNKPGHRQETQYF. The full variable domain, its missing parts supplied by reference TRBV28 and TRBJ2-5, is DVKVTQSSRYLVKRTGEKVFLECVQDMDHENMFWYRQDPGLGLRLIYFSYDVKMKEKGDIPEGYSVSREKKERFSLILESASTNQTSMYLCASSNKPGHRQETQYFGPGTRLLVL.

This rearrangement joins TRBV28 to TRBJ2-7; the match to TRBD2 covers 10 bases. The J segment lost 2 bases and the V segment lost 8 bases, leaving 6 bases of the junction unmatched. Germline assignment: CDR1 MDHEN and CDR2 SYDVKM. This CDR3 region has 14 residues. CDR3 sequence (DNA): TGTGCCAGCCAGTTCGGACTAGCGGCCTACGAGCAGTACTTC. It is translated as CASQFGLAAYEQYF.

This chain joins TRBV9 and TRBJ2-1; a possible D gene is TRBD2 (6 bases). The CDR3 has 15 residues. Per the germline V gene, CDR1 is SGDLS and CDR2 is YYNGEE. V was trimmed by 0 bases and J by 1 base, leaving 8 bases between them. The CDR3 DNA follows: TGTGCCAGCAGCGTAGTTGCGGGATCCTACAATGAGCAGTTCTTC. Amino acid sequence: CASSVVAGSYNEQFF.

V is TRBV7-2 and J is TRBJ1-1; TRBD1 matches at 9 bases. Per the germline V gene, CDR1 is SGHTA and CDR2 is FQGNSA. J was trimmed by 11 bases and V by 1 base; bases with no gene match: 8. The CDR3 extends over 14 amino acids. The CDR3 region is CASSLVEDRGSAFF. The CDR3 DNA is TGTGCCAGCAGCTTAGTGGAGGACAGGGGATCTGCTTTCTTT.

V and J are TRBV5-1 and TRBJ1-2; TRBD1 matches at 8 bases. V dropped 4 bases and J dropped 5; count of bases not matched to a gene: 7. Per the germline V gene, CDR1 is SGHRS and CDR2 is YFSETQ. This CDR3 contains 14 residues. CDR3 coding DNA: TGCGCCAGCAGCCAGGGGGCTAGTCGTTATGGCTACACCTTC. Residues: CASSQGASRYGYTF. The full variable domain, its missing parts supplied by reference TRBV5-1 and TRBJ1-2, is KAGVTQTPRYLIKTRGQQVTLSCSPISGHRSVSWYQQTPGQGLQFLFEYFSETQRNKGNFPGRFSGRQFSNSRSEMNVSTLELGDSALYLCASSQGASRYGYTFGSGTRLTVV.

The CDR3 nucleotides read TGTGCCAGCAGCTGGGCAGGCGACTATGGCTACACCTTC. Translation: CASSWAGDYGYTF. The chain joins TRBV5-4 to TRBJ1-2; D remains ambiguous. Trimming left V 3 bases short and J 3 bases short, with 9 bases between. The V gene's germline CDR1 is SGHNT and CDR2 YYREEE (reference sequence). The length of the CDR3 is 13 residues.

A few counts support this clone. CDR3 protein: CASLSGGRNEQFF. The CDR3 DNA is TGTGCCAGTTTGTCGGGGGGGCGCAATGAGCAGTTCTTC. The J gene is TRBJ2-1, the V gene TRBV2; TRBD2 matches 8 bases. Trimming at V came to 9 bases and at J to 6 bases, leaving 7 bases not matched to a gene. CDR1 and CDR2 (germline): SNHLY, FYNNEI. This CDR3 is built from 13 residues.

The DNA of the CDR3 is TGTGCCAGCAGTGACGGACAGTCTTTTAGCTACACCTTC. This encodes CASSDGQSFSYTF. This chain uses TRBV6-4 with TRBJ1-2; TRBD1 is a possible D gene (6 bases). Germline values: CDR1 MRHNA, CDR2 SNTAGT. The CDR3 runs to 13 residues. V was clipped by 2 bases and J by 9 bases, with 13 bases between them.

This chain uses TRBV7-6 with TRBJ1-2, with 7 bases identical to TRBD1. Per the germline V gene, CDR1 is SGHVS and CDR2 is FNYEAQ. The junction had 8 bases not matched to a gene; V was cut back by 5 bases and J by 8 bases. The CDR3 sequence is 13 residues long. The CDR3 region is CASSPPTGIGYTF. CDR3 DNA: TGTGCCAGCAGCCCGCCGACAGGGATCGGCTACACCTTC.

The V gene is TRBV4-1, the J gene TRBJ2-7, with D maybe TRBD2 (6 bases). V lost 4 bases and J lost 9, with 22 bases in between. Germline CDR1 MGHRA, CDR2 YSYEKL. There are 15 residues in the CDR3. The CDR3, as DNA: TGCGCCAGCAGCCCCACTTGGGGGGAGCTACCCGGGCAGTACTTC. Amino acid sequence: CASSPTWGELPGQYF.

This chain connects TRBV5-6 to TRBJ1-4; 9 bases map to TRBD1. The germline V gene encodes CDR1 SGHDT and CDR2 YYEEEE. J lost 5 bases, V lost 4 bases, and 9 bases had no gene match. The CDR3 loop spans 16 amino acids. CDR3 nucleotide sequence: TGTGCCAGCAGCACCCTGCCACAGGGGGCGAATGAAAAACTGTTTTTT. Amino acids: CASSTLPQGANEKLFF.

The V call is TRBV7-8, the J call TRBJ1-5; 7 bases fit TRBD1. V shed 6 bases and J 0 bases; nucleotides not matched to a gene: 14. The CDR3 runs 18 residues. The germline gives CDR1 SGHVS, CDR2 FQNEAQ. CDR3 region: CASRHGKGQLDSNQPQHF. CDR3 nucleotide sequence: TGTGCCAGCAGGCACGGGAAGGGACAGTTGGATAGCAATCAGCCCCAGCATTTT.

This rearrangement joins TRBV4-2 to TRBJ2-3; TRBD2 agrees at 10 bases. Germline-derived CDR1 and CDR2 are LGHNA and YNFKEQ. The CDR3 is 16 amino acids. Unmatched junction bases numbered 6, after V lost 0 bases and J lost 6 bases. The CDR3 DNA sequence: TGTGCCAGCAGCCAAGAAAGAGCGGGGGGGCAGGATACGCAGTATTTT. Translation: CASSQERAGGQDTQYF.

The chain recombines TRBV4-2 with TRBJ2-1; TRBD1 matches 10 bases. The length of the CDR3 is 16 residues. CDR1 and CDR2 from the germline V gene are LGHNA and YNFKEQ. Losses at the gene ends were 0 bases for V and 8 bases for J; bases not matched to a gene: 7. DNA for the CDR3: TGTGCCAGCAGCCAAGATTTAGGACAGGGGGGCTATGAGCAGTTCTTC. It specifies CASSQDLGQGGYEQFF.

The chain links TRBV13 to TRBJ2-3; TRBD1 matches 7 bases. V was clipped by 6 bases and J by 4 bases; unmatched bases: 4. Germline lookup yields CDR1 PRHDT and CDR2 FYEKMQ (reference sequence). CDR3 length: 13 residues. In DNA form, the CDR3 reads TGTGCCAGCAGGGAAGGGGGCTCAGATACGCAGTATTTT. This sequence encodes CASREGGSDTQYF. The full variable domain, in which reference TRBV13 and TRBJ2-3 provide the parts outside the CDR3, is AAGVIQSPRHLIKEKRETATLKCYPIPRHDTVYWYQQGPGQDPQFLISFYEKMQSDKGSIPDRFSAQQFSDYHSELNMSSLELGDSALYFCASREGGSDTQYFGPGTRLTVL.

The genes are TRBV11-2 and TRBJ1-6; unclear D gene. The CDR3 extends over 13 amino acids. V shed 1 base and J shed 9 bases, with 7 bases lying between them. CDR1 and CDR2 (germline): SGHAT, FQNNGV. The chain's CDR3 is CASSLGAGSPLHF. Written as DNA, the CDR3 is TGTGCCAGCAGCTTAGGGGCAGGTTCACCCCTCCACTTT.

J is TRBJ2-1 and V is TRBV5-1; 10 bases are a match to TRBD2. The length of the CDR3 is 15 residues. Germline-derived CDR1 and CDR2 are SGHRS and YFSETQ. The junction had 6 bases not matched to a gene; V was cut back by 5 bases and J by 4 bases. The CDR3 here is CASRVIAGGYNEQFF. The CDR3 bases are TGCGCCAGCAGGGTTATAGCGGGAGGATACAATGAGCAGTTCTTC.

The V and J genes are TRBV19 and TRBJ1-6; a possible D gene is TRBD1 (6 bases). Germline V lookup: CDR1 LNHDA, CDR2 SQIVND (reference sequence). This CDR3 contains 15 residues. V dropped 1 base and J dropped 7 bases, with 11 bases sitting between them. CDR3 sequence (DNA): TGTGCCAGTAGTATAGGAGGGACAATGAATTCACCCCTCCACTTT. Translating gives CASSIGGTMNSPLHF.

The chain uses TRBV13 and TRBJ2-5; 10 nucleotides agree with TRBD1. V lost 2 bases to trimming and J lost 3 bases; unmatched junction nucleotides: 6. Germline V gene data show CDR1 as PRHDT and CDR2 as FYEKMQ (reference sequence). This CDR3 is built from 16 residues. DNA of the CDR3: TGTGCCAGCAGCTTAAAAGTGACAGGGGGCAAAGAGACCCAGTACTTC. It encodes CASSLKVTGGKETQYF.

This clone was seen more than once but under ten times. The J gene is TRBJ2-2, the V gene TRBV7-2; tentative D call: TRBD1 (6 bases). Trimming shortened V by 5 bases and J by 8 bases, and 12 bases separated the two germline ends. Germline V gene data show CDR1 as SGHTA and CDR2 as FQGNSA. The CDR3 loop spans 13 amino acids. The CDR3 bases are TGTGCCAGCAGCCAAAGAGACAGGGGGGAGCTGTTTTTT. It is translated as CASSQRDRGELFF.

The CDR3 region has the DNA TGTGCCAGCAGGGGAACAGGGCGACCAGGAAACACCATATATTTT. Translating it yields CASRGTGRPGNTIYF. J is TRBJ1-3 and V is TRBV6-1, with TRBD1 as a possible D gene (6 bases). Germline loops: CDR1 MNHNS, CDR2 SASEGT. The CDR3 extends over 15 amino acids. V dropped 6 bases and J dropped 4 bases, with 16 bases sitting between them.